This record looks at one T cell receptor beta chain sequence and its context. It lacks a known antigen. Base qualities are not at hand, and no much larger clone is one base apart. TCRbeta CDR3 regions were amplified from genomic DNA by means of the immunoSEQ Assay, a bias-controlled multiplex PCR. Per the source publication's procedure: The number of nucleated cells in each sample was estimated from the amplification of reference gene primers within the assay. To quantify the absolute abundance of each unique TCRbeta CDR3 rearrangement, sequence reads were collapsed and filtered. Productive Simpson clonality was computed per sample as the square root of Simpson's diversity index over productive rearrangements. TCRdb retrieved this table from immuneACCESS and kept in-frame rearrangements only. Not all clones are present; in checked studies, unresolved V genes account for under half, and no reason is known for the remainder. V and J calls plus clone size are reproduced from that table; the DNA served to infer D and trimming. This sample gives some 180,000 clones in total; approximately 88% of them show up just once. The top ten hold 6% to 7% of the sample.

This record belongs to a study of blood T cell repertoires in COVID-19 (dated by TCRdb to about 2020). Study-level background: Collaborator samples came from the United States, Italy and Spain and covered acute and convalescent phases of COVID-19. The sample metadata nearly always contained a de-identified subject ID, COVID-19 status, age in years and sex. Deeply sampled blood TCRbeta repertoires from subjects exposed to, actively infected with, or recovered from COVID-19 were included in the dataset. The repertoires were made available in a free public database intended to serve as a resource for research on the immune response to SARS-CoV-2. The material from the prospective study consisted of cDNA or gDNA derived from T cells, B-cell-depleted T cells, or PBMCs. The samples were drawn from the first 160 participants of the ongoing ImmuneRACE study and from roughly 1,300 subjects provided by 6 global collaborators. Where HLA class I and class II types were available, the types were taken from metadata supplied by the sample provider, not from assay-based typing.

The paper as a whole reports these results and caveats: The amount of clinical and demographic metadata varied by source and participant and was provided uncurated.

The germline V gene (reference sequence) provides CDR1 MNHEY and CDR2 SMNVEV. Relative to germline, V is missing 6 bases and J is missing 0 bases, with 10 bases of the junction outside any gene match. The cysteine opens and the phenylalanine closes a CDR3 of 17 amino acids. Solely the CDR3 DNA is kept, with 51 bases framed from the first base. In Seattle, one collaborating source enrolled patients while the infection was active and tracked those patients longitudinally over the course of disease. Whole blood was collected in K2EDTA tubes by collaborating institutions according to the institutions' own protocols. For TCRbeta analysis, collaborators shipped samples in one of three forms: frozen whole blood, isolated PBMCs, or DNA extracted from either of those sample types.

Here the chain combines TRBV27 and TRBJ2-1, and 8 junctional nucleotides match TRBD2. Sample: peripheral blood. The TCR sequence derives from a woman aged 40 to 50 with COVID-19, enrolled during active disease. Read as DNA, the sequence is TGTGCCAGCAGACCCCAGTCCGGGAGGGACTCCTACAATGAGCAGTTCTTC. Translated, it reads CASRPQSGRDSYNEQFF.